Listed below are T cell receptor beta chains from one sample, sequenced in a study of T cells in Graves' hyperthyroidism and ophthalmopathy. TCRdb processed the multiplex PCR reads anew with MiXCR; each CDR3 protein has one entry. Of some 350,000 distinct CDR3 sequences detected, just under 25% appear once; the ten largest clones hold 73%. Sequenced material: blood. The receptors shown here come from a man between 50 and 59 years old with Graves' hyperthyroidism. Each CDR3 is given with its conserved first and last residue. The D gene is left open where the match is weak. Part of the rows lack a size; the others show once, few, many or a class for expanded clones.

15 | TRBD1 | TRBJ1-5 | TRBV6-2/TRBV6-3 | - | TGTGCCAGCAGTTTTACAGGGGCCCCCAATCAGCCCCAGCATTTT | CASSFTGAPNQPQHF
16 | TRBD1 | TRBJ2-2 | TRBV12-3/TRBV12-4 | - | TGTGCCAGCAGGAACGACAGGGGCGCGAACACCGGGGAGCTGTTTTTT | CASRNDRGANTGELFF
12 | - | TRBJ2-7 | TRBV2 | many | TGTGCCAGCAGGGGGAACACCTACGAGCAGTACTTC | CASRGNTYEQYF
16 | TRBD2 | TRBJ2-3 | TRBV6-1 | once | TGTGCCAGCAGTAGCGGGAGGGCCGGTGAGGCAGATACGCAGTATTTT | CASSSGRAGEADTQYF
14 | TRBD2 | TRBJ2-3 | TRBV27 | - | TGTGCCACCAGTGCCCCGACTAGCGCCTTTACGCAGTATTTT | CATSAPTSAFTQYF
15 | TRBD2 | TRBJ2-1 | TRBV5-1 | few | TGCGCCAGCAGCTTGGGACTAGCGGGTTCAAATGAGCAGTTCTTC | CASSLGLAGSNEQFF
12 | - | TRBJ2-1 | TRBV7-6 | many | TGTGCCAGCGGCGCTCGAGGGGATGAGCAGTTCTTC | CASGARGDEQFF
15 | - | TRBJ1-2 | TRBV7-2 | - | TGTGCCAGTAGTATAGCCCAAACAGGGATGGATGGCTACACCTTC | CASSIAQTGMDGYTF
15 | - | TRBJ2-1 | TRBV10-3 | - | TGTGCCATCAGTGAGGGGAGAAACTCCTACAATGAGCAGTTCTTC | CAISEGRNSYNEQFF
14 | - | TRBJ1-4 | TRBV12-3/TRBV12-4 | few | TGTGCCAGCAGTTTAGCCGGGGTAGAGGAAAAACTGTCTTTT | CASSLAGVEEKLSF
16 | - | TRBJ2-2 | TRBV3-1 | few | TGTGCCAGCAGCCAAGATAGGCAGGGACCGACCGGGGAGCTGTTTTTT | CASSQDRQGPTGELFF
15 | - | TRBJ2-3 | TRBV6-5 | - | TGTGCCAGCAGTTACTCGGGGCTTATCACAGATACGCAGTATTTT | CASSYSGLITDTQYF
14 | - | TRBJ2-6 | TRBV28 | few | TGTGCCATCGCCCGAGGATCTGGGGCCAACGTCCTGACTTTC | CAIARGSGANVLTF
14 | - | TRBJ1-2 | TRBV6-9 | - | TGTGCCAGCAGTTCCGATGACAGGCTATATGGCTACACCTTC | CASSSDDRLYGYTF
13 | - | TRBJ2-2 | TRBV18 | few | TGTGCCAGCTCACCATGGGATTCAGGGGAGCTGTTTTTT | CASSPWDSGELFF
15 | TRBD2 | TRBJ2-7 | TRBV7-9 | - | TGTGCCAGCAGCTTTCTTGGGGCGGGAGCTAACGAGCAGTACTTC | CASSFLGAGANEQYF
15 | - | TRBJ2-7 | TRBV6-1 | few | TGTGCCAGCAGTGAACGTCAACTAGGGCACTACGAGCAGTACTTC | CASSERQLGHYEQYF
15 | TRBD2 | TRBJ2-2 | TRBV10-3 | - | TGTGCCATCAAGGGCGGGAGTGGGAACACCGGGGAGCTGTTTTTT | CAIKGGSGNTGELFF
17 | - | TRBJ1-6 | TRBV3-1 | - | TGTGCCAGCAGCCAAGCGGTCGCAAGCTCCTATAATTCACCCCTCCACTTT | CASSQAVASSYNSPLHF
15 | - | TRBJ1-2 | TRBV14 | - | TGTGCCAGCAGCCAAGTGGGTAGCTCAGACTATGGCTACACCTTC | CASSQVGSSDYGYTF
14 | TRBD2 | TRBJ2-1 | TRBV11-3 | once | TGTGCCAGCAGGCCCCTAGCGGGGGGGAGTGAGCAGTTCTTC | CASRPLAGGSEQFF
16 | - | TRBJ1-1 | TRBV11-2 | many | TGTGCCAGCAGCTCTCCATCGACTACAGGGAGCACTGAAGCTTTCTTT | CASSSPSTTGSTEAFF
14 | - | TRBJ2-1 | TRBV27 | - | TGTGCCAGCAGTTTATCACGAGTTTACAATGAGCAGTTCTTC | CASSLSRVYNEQFF
11 | - | TRBJ2-7 | TRBV24-1 | - | TGTGCCACCAGTGTGGGATCCGAGCAGTACTTC | CATSVGSEQYF
14 | - | TRBJ2-2 | TRBV7-2 | - | TGTGCCAGCCAAAATCCCCCGGGAACCGGGGAGCTGTTTTTT | CASQNPPGTGELFF
16 | TRBD1 | TRBJ2-2 | TRBV9 | few | TGTGCCAGCAGCGCGCACGGGACAGGGTTCTCCGGGGAGCTGTTTTTT | CASSAHGTGFSGELFF
15 | - | TRBJ2-7 | TRBV7-9 | few | TGTGCCAGCAGCTTACCCACGGGAGCCACCTACGAGCAGTACTTC | CASSLPTGATYEQYF
16 | TRBD2 | TRBJ2-1 | TRBV25-1 | - | TGTGCCAGCAGTGAATATATAAGCGGGAGCCACAATGAGCAGTTCTTC | CASSEYISGSHNEQFF
19 | TRBD2 | TRBJ2-1 | TRBV7-3 | - | TGTGCCAGCAGCTTAGGCCGGCTAGCGGCCCCAAGCTCCTACAATGAGCGGTTCTTC | CASSLGRLAAPSSYNERFF
16 | - | TRBJ2-1 | TRBV12-5 | - | TGTGCTAGTGGTTCCTGGTCCAACAAGCCCTACAATGAGCAGTTCTTC | CASGSWSNKPYNEQFF
14 | TRBD1 | TRBJ1-1 | TRBV6-1 | many | TGTGCCAGCAGTTCACAGGGGCCGGTCACTGAAGCTTTCTTT | CASSSQGPVTEAFF
14 | - | TRBJ2-6 | TRBV14 | - | TGTGCCAGCAGTATCTTGGCTGGGGCCAACGTCCTGACTTTC | CASSILAGANVLTF
15 | TRBD1 | TRBJ1-2 | TRBV11-3 | - | TGTGCCAGCAGCTTAGACGCGACAGGGGGGGGTGGCTACACCTTC | CASSLDATGGGGYTF
16 | - | TRBJ1-1 | TRBV20-1 | few | TGCAGTGCTAGAGATCCAAACAGGTCTAAGGGGACTGAAGCTTTCTTT | CSARDPNRSKGTEAFF
14 | TRBD1 | TRBJ2-2 | TRBV28 | many | TGTGCCAGCAGTCGGACAGGAAACACCGGGGAGCTGTTTTTT | CASSRTGNTGELFF
16 | TRBD1 | TRBJ2-3 | TRBV6-1 | many | TGTGCCAGCAGGATGCTACAGGGGGCTAGCACAGATACGCAGTATTTT | CASRMLQGASTDTQYF
18 | - | TRBJ1-3 | TRBV6-2/TRBV6-3 | - | TGTGCCAGCAGTTACCCTACCCTGACAGCTATATCTGGAAACACCATATATTTT | CASSYPTLTAISGNTIYF
13 | - | TRBJ2-5 | TRBV20-1 | few | TGCAGTGCTAGAGAGAGGAACGAAGAGACCCAGTACTTC | CSARERNEETQYF
14 | - | TRBJ2-1 | TRBV9 | few | TGTGCCAGCAGCGTATCAGGACCCCGCAATGAGCAGTTCTTC | CASSVSGPRNEQFF
14 | TRBD1 | TRBJ2-3 | TRBV12-3/TRBV12-4 | - | TGTGCCGGCTGGGACAGAAGAGAGACAGATACGCAGTATTTT | CAGWDRRETDTQYF
13 | TRBD2 | TRBJ2-5 | TRBV30 | - | TGTGCCTGGAGTGTACTAGCGGAAGAGACCCAGTACTTC | CAWSVLAEETQYF
15 | TRBD1 | TRBJ1-5 | TRBV6-5 | few | TGTGCCAGCAGTTACTCTGGGACAGCTGGTCAGCCCCAGCATTTT | CASSYSGTAGQPQHF
16 | - | TRBJ1-3 | TRBV9 | few | TGTGCCAGCAGCGTAGAACCCGGACACTCTGGAAACACCATATATTTT | CASSVEPGHSGNTIYF
14 | - | TRBJ2-3 | TRBV20-1 | many | TGCAGTGCGAGGTCTGGAGCAGGCACAGATACGCAGTATTTT | CSARSGAGTDTQYF
17 | TRBD2 | TRBJ2-1 | TRBV19 | - | TGTGCCAGTAGTATCTCCGGGACTAGCGGCTTTTACAATGAGCAGTTCTTC | CASSISGTSGFYNEQFF
14 | TRBD2 | TRBJ2-7 | TRBV28 | many | TGTGCCAGCAGGCCGGGACTAGCGGGAGCCGAGCAGTACTTC | CASRPGLAGAEQYF
12 | - | TRBJ2-2 | TRBV28 | few | TGTGCCAGCAGTTGGACAACCGGGGAGCTGTTTTTT | CASSWTTGELFF
13 | - | TRBJ2-7 | TRBV15 | - | TGTGCCACCAGCAGAGATCAATCCTACGAGCAGTACTTC | CATSRDQSYEQYF
13 | TRBD1 | TRBJ1-1 | TRBV7-6 | many | TGTGCCAGCAGTCCAAACAGGGGCGCTGAAGCTTTCTTT | CASSPNRGAEAFF
17 | TRBD1 | TRBJ1-2 | TRBV12-3/TRBV12-4 | few | TGTGCCAGCGGCCCCCGGATGGGGACAGGGAGACGGCATGGCTACACCTTC | CASGPRMGTGRRHGYTF
13 | - | TRBJ2-6 | TRBV12-3/TRBV12-4 | - | TGTGCCAGCAGCGCCTCTGGGGCCAACGTCCTGACTTTC | CASSASGANVLTF
14 | - | TRBJ1-4 | TRBV28 | few | TGTGCCAGCAACCTACCCGGGGGGGGCGGGAAACTGTTTTTT | CASNLPGGGGKLFF